A single sample gave rise to the 4 T cell receptor beta chains below, sequenced in a study of blood T cell repertoires in COVID-19. Method: immunoSEQ multiplex PCR; TCRdb's copy keeps in-frame clones and lacks some. The table shows 200,000 to 250,000 clones, with roughly 84% occurring only once. Input material: peripheral blood. Receptors originate from an elderly woman with acute or convalescent COVID-19.

The rearrangement links TRBV5-1 to TRBJ2-7, with D maybe TRBD2 (5 bases). Per the germline V gene, CDR1 is SGHRS and CDR2 is YFSETQ. This CDR3 contains 14 residues. V was pared by 1 base and J by 3 bases, with 11 bases between. This CDR3 is CASSLPGSLYEQYF. The CDR3 DNA reads TGCGCCAGCAGCTTGCCGGGAAGCCTCTACGAGCAGTACTTC.

V gene TRBV5-5 combines with J gene TRBJ1-3, with 10 positions matching TRBD1. Germline V gene lookup returns CDR1 SGHKS and CDR2 YYEKEE (reference sequence). Trimming at V came to 4 bases and at J to 1 base, leaving 5 bases not matched to a gene. The CDR3 spans 16 residues. The CDR3 reads CASSPGQGISGNTIYF. For the CDR3, the DNA is TGTGCCAGCAGCCCGGGACAGGGGATTTCTGGAAACACCATATATTTT.

The V and J genes are TRBV9 and TRBJ2-3; D is possibly TRBD2 (7 bases). Germline CDR1 reads SGDLS; CDR2 reads YYNGEE. Trimming shortened V by 1 base and J by 1 base, and 13 bases separated the two germline ends. The length of the CDR3 is 16 residues. The DNA of the CDR3 is TGTGCCAGCAGCGTAAGCGTGCGGGGGCGCACAGATACGCAGTATTTT. Its translation: CASSVSVRGRTDTQYF.

V gene TRBV29-1 combines with J gene TRBJ1-5; tentatively, D is TRBD1 (5 bases). Trimming shortened V by 4 bases and J by 6 bases, and 13 bases separated the two germline ends. Per germline, CDR1 SQVTM and CDR2 ANQGSEA. The CDR3 totals 13 residues. As DNA, the CDR3 is TGCAGCGTTGCTGGGGACTACCTTCAGCCCCAGCATTTT. Residues: CSVAGDYLQPQHF.